This record covers a single T cell receptor beta chain. These data belong to a study of blood T cell repertoires in COVID-19. Overall study context: Whether acute or convalescent, the COVID-19 samples came from the United States, Italy and Spain. From T cells, B-cell-depleted T cells, or PBMCs came the material, which was cDNA or gDNA.

The CDR3 runs 15 residues. Trimming took 4 bases from V and 4 from J, leaving 15 bases between them. The V gene's germline CDR1 is SGHRS and CDR2 YFSETQ. Method: immunoSEQ multiplex PCR; TCRdb's copy keeps in-frame clones and lacks some. Altogether 250,000 to 400,000 clones are present, 90% being singletons, with the ten largest covering 2.9%. The gene calls are TRBV5-1 and TRBJ1-3; a weak D match, TRBD1 (5 bases). The sequenced material came from peripheral blood. This clonotype originated in a woman between 25 and 40 years old with COVID-19, enrolled during active disease. The CDR3, as DNA: TGCGCCAGCAGCCCGGAAGGGGCTGACGGAAACACCATATATTTT. Protein product: CASSPEGADGNTIYF.